Here is one T cell receptor (beta chain) with its context. Both 60 Vbeta primers and 13 Jbeta primers went into the PCR. Clones were read by immunoSEQ multiplex PCR, and TCRdb kept only the in-frame ones, dropping some. Found here are 100,000 to 150,000 clones, about three quarters of them singletons; the top ten hold roughly 3.1%. The source of the sample is a study of cytomegalovirus exposure and HLA in healthy donors. The TCR originated in a man between 25 and 39 years old in good health and CMV-seronegative. The sample was PBMCs.

The CDR3 DNA is TGTGCCAGCAGCTTGGTGGGAGTAACCTACGAGCAGTACTTC. Protein: CASSLVGVTYEQYF. V and J are TRBV5-8 and TRBJ2-7; weak D call: TRBD2 (5 bases). Trimming removed 0 bases at V and 2 bases at J, with 9 bases between. The germline CDR1 and CDR2 sequences are SGHTS and YDEGEE. This CDR3 is 14 amino acids long. Full variable domain (remainder filled in from reference TRBV5-8 and TRBJ2-7): EAGVTQSPTHLIKTRGQQATLRCSPISGHTSVYWYQQALGLGLQFLLWYDEGEERNRGNFPPRFSGRQFPNYSSELNVNALELEDSALYLCASSLVGVTYEQYFGPGTRLTVT.